This T cell receptor (beta chain) was observed in a study of Graves' ophthalmopathy and Graves' hyperthyroidism. Patients in the hyperthyroidism group, adults aged 18 to 65, were newly diagnosed, under 2 months' duration. Certain patients, namely those with other autoimmune diseases, uncontrolled infections, pregnancy or lactation, were excluded. PBMCs were isolated by Ficoll-Paque density gradient centrifugation, using over 9.5 ml of fresh peripheral blood as the starting material. CDR1 and CDR2 from the germline V gene are SGDLS and YYNGEE. There are 14 residues in the CDR3. Trimming removed 6 bases from V and 0 bases from J, with 7 bases in between. The authors amplified TCR beta CDR3 regions from RNA transcripts. First-round RT-PCR used HTBI primers; second-round multiplex PCR followed. In TCRdb, the multiplex PCR reads were re-called with MiXCR into one record per CDR3 protein. Among 400,000 or so distinct CDR3 sequences listed, about 17% were seen once.

This clonotype was counted many times. Its specificity is not known. The study's findings and limits: As the model predicted ophthalmopathy progression, it achieved a sensitivity of 70.59% and a specificity of around 73%.

The receptor was derived from an adult woman with stable Graves' hyperthyroidism. The sequenced sample was peripheral blood. The chain links TRBV9 to TRBJ2-6; D ambiguous. The CDR3: CASNRGSGANVLTF. As DNA, the CDR3 is TGTGCCAGCAATCGAGGCTCTGGGGCCAACGTCCTGACTTTC.